The 17 T cell receptor beta chains listed next were all sequenced from one sample in a study of T cells in Graves' hyperthyroidism and ophthalmopathy (dated by TCRdb to about 2019). The library was prepared using multiplex PCR. The sequencing machine was an Illumina HiSeq 2000. Amplification of TCR beta CDR3 regions was carried out from RNA transcripts. For the first round of RT-PCR on the TCR CDR3, the HTBI primer set was used together with the Qiagen OneStep RT-PCR kit. The public reads were reanalyzed by TCRdb: fastp trimming at Q25, MiXCR alignment, in-frame beta chains only. Each CDR3 protein gets just one entry, which takes the most common genes and DNA from the rows behind it. The sample profile shows 600,000 or so distinct CDR3 sequences; approximately 15% of them were found once. The top ten constitute about an eighth of the sample. Sequencing was performed on blood. The receptor set was obtained from a woman in her 50s with Graves' ophthalmopathy.

This CDR3 reads CASSLPSRGTKRLLFF. DNA for the CDR3: TGTGCCAGCAGCCTCCCCAGTAGGGGGACCAAGCGCCTACTGTTTTTT. The chain is built from TRBV12-3 or TRBV12-4 and TRBJ1-4, with D possibly TRBD1 on 6 matching bases. The V gene lost 6 bases and the J gene lost 13 bases, with 27 bases spanning the gap. This CDR3 region has 16 residues.

This clonotype appeared many times. V is TRBV12-3 or TRBV12-4 and J is TRBJ2-4; D possibly corresponds to TRBD1 (6 bases). Trimming shortened V by 5 bases and J by 2 bases, and 13 bases separated the two germline ends. The CDR3 is 15 residues long. Here the CDR3 reads CASSLRGMTKNIQYF. CDR3 sequence (DNA): TGTGCCAGCAGTCTCAGGGGCATGACCAAAAACATTCAGTACTTC.

This clonotype occurred many times. CDR3 in amino acids: CASSDRGLGAFF. The CDR3 DNA follows: TGTGCCAGCAGTGATAGGGGACTCGGCGCTTTCTTT. The J gene is TRBJ1-1, the V gene TRBV2; a weak D match, TRBD1 (5 bases). The ends were cut back, 3 bases at V and 11 bases at J, with 13 bases in the middle. The germline gives CDR1 SNHLY, CDR2 FYNNEI. The length of the CDR3 is 12 residues.

The chain recombines TRBV5-1 with TRBJ2-7; 7 bases agree with TRBD1. With V trimmed by 4 bases and J by 3 bases, 7 bases remained unmatched. The CDR3 covers 14 residues. Germline lookup yields CDR1 SGHRS and CDR2 YFSETQ. CDR3 DNA: TGCGCCAGCAGCCTACGGGACAGCCGCTACGAGCAGTACTTC. This gives the protein CASSLRDSRYEQYF.

In this sample, this clonotype turned up many times. This rearrangement joins TRBV7-6 to TRBJ2-7; 9 positions agree with TRBD2. Trimming removed 5 bases from V and 0 bases from J; junction bases left unmatched: 14. The CDR3 is made up of 18 amino acids. Germline V CDR1 and CDR2: SGHVS, FNYEAQ. The CDR3 nucleotides are TGTGCCAGCAGCCCAGGGGAAGCGGGAGGTACAAGCTCCTACGAGCAGTACTTC. Its translation is CASSPGEAGGTSSYEQYF.

This clonotype was recorded a few times. V gene TRBV5-1 combines with J gene TRBJ2-1; D is perhaps TRBD1 (6 bases). Trimming took off 0 bases at V and 7 bases at J, with 23 bases between the two ends. Germline V CDR1 and CDR2: SGHRS, YFSETQ. This CDR3 comprises 18 residues. The CDR3 coding sequence is TGCGCCAGCAGCTTGGGTCGGTCAGGGGACAAATCGTCTAATGAGCAGTTCTTC. Its translation is CASSLGRSGDKSSNEQFF.

This clonotype was seen at least ten times. This chain connects TRBV3-1 to TRBJ2-7; unclear D gene. The V gene's germline CDR1 is LGHDT and CDR2 YNNKEL (reference sequence). V was cut by 1 base and J by 4 bases, with 8 bases left in between. The CDR3 totals 13 residues. As DNA, the CDR3 is TGTGCCAGCAGCCAAGGCGCCCGGTACGAGCAGTACTTC. As protein: CASSQGARYEQYF.

This clonotype was detected only a few times. This chain uses TRBV11-2 with TRBJ2-2; weak D call: TRBD2 (5 bases). The CDR3 extends over 14 amino acids. Between the trimmed V and J ends, which lost 2 bases and 6 bases, there was a span of 10 bases. Germline V gives CDR1 SGHAT, CDR2 FQNNGV. The CDR3 protein is CASSLSGAAGELFF. CDR3 nucleotide sequence: TGTGCCAGCAGCTTATCTGGAGCGGCCGGGGAGCTGTTTTTT.

This clonotype showed up many times. The chain couples TRBV4-3 to TRBJ1-2; D is undetermined. The germline V gene has CDR1 LGHNA and CDR2 YSLEER. This CDR3 comprises 15 residues. Trimming removed 0 bases at V and 0 bases at J, with 8 bases between. The CDR3 sequence: CASSQEGWANYGYTF. The CDR3 bases are TGCGCCAGCAGCCAAGAGGGGTGGGCTAACTATGGCTACACCTTC.

V and J are TRBV6-1 and TRBJ2-1, with D unresolved. The germline V gene has CDR1 MNHNS and CDR2 SASEGT. The CDR3 is made up of 12 amino acids. V lost 6 bases to trimming and J lost 10 bases, with 13 bases between them. This CDR3 reads CASRTAMGEQFF. DNA of the CDR3: TGTGCCAGCAGGACCGCAATGGGCGAGCAGTTCTTC.

This clonotype was recorded many times. The chain recombines TRBV24-1 with TRBJ2-1; the D gene is possibly TRBD2 (5 bases). The CDR3 length is 16 residues. Germline CDR1 reads KGHDR; CDR2 reads SFDVKD. Trimming stripped 3 bases from V and 6 bases from J, with 17 bases between. This CDR3 is CATSDTAEAAANEQFF. DNA of the CDR3: TGTGCCACCAGTGATACGGCAGAGGCAGCGGCCAATGAGCAGTTCTTC.

The table lists this clonotype with many counts. V is TRBV12-3 or TRBV12-4 and J is TRBJ2-5; either TRBD1 or TRBD2 may supply D (5 bases each). The CDR3 loop spans 15 amino acids. V dropped 3 bases and J dropped 7 bases, with 18 bases sitting between them. The CDR3 bases are TGTGCCAGCAGTTTGGGGACCGTCGCAATGGGGACCCAGTACTTC. Protein product: CASSLGTVAMGTQYF.

In this sample, this clonotype turned up a few times. The chain joins TRBV24-1 to TRBJ1-2; no reliable D call. Germline CDR1 reads KGHDR; CDR2 reads SFDVKD. Trimming shortened V by 3 bases and J by 4 bases, and 11 bases separated the two germline ends. CDR3 size: 14 residues. The CDR3 DNA reads as TGTGCCACCAGTGATACTACAAGACCCTATGGCTACACCTTC. Protein: CATSDTTRPYGYTF.

This clonotype has at least ten counts. The chain recombines TRBV12-3 or TRBV12-4 with TRBJ2-7; TRBD1 aligns across 8 bases. V was clipped by 2 bases and J by 4 bases; unmatched bases: 7. CDR3 length equals 15 residues. CDR3 residues: CASSLSSQGAYEQYF. The CDR3 nucleotides are TGTGCCAGCAGTTTAAGTAGTCAGGGGGCTTACGAGCAGTACTTC.

This clonotype was seen a few times. The chain combines TRBV10-3 with TRBJ2-7; 12 nucleotides align to TRBD1. CDR1 is ENHRY, CDR2 SYGVKD, per germline. Trimming removed 4 bases from V and 5 bases from J; junction bases left unmatched: 3. This CDR3 has 14 amino acids. CDR3 sequence reads: CAISGDRGQDEQYF. Written as DNA, the CDR3 is TGTGCCATCAGTGGGGACAGGGGGCAGGACGAGCAGTACTTC.

This clonotype showed up many times. DNA of the CDR3: TGCAGTGCTAGGCGAACTAGCGGGAGTAGAAAAGAGACCCAGTACTTC. This gives the protein CSARRTSGSRKETQYF. The chain joins TRBV20-1 to TRBJ2-5; the match to TRBD2 covers 11 bases. The CDR3 has 16 amino acids. Germline V CDR1 and CDR2: DFQATT, SNEGSKA (reference sequence). V dropped 3 bases and J dropped 3; count of bases not matched to a gene: 9.

In its sample, this clonotype was seen a few times. A much larger clone differs from this one at a single base, so this may be a read error. The chain has TRBV18 and TRBJ2-2; D might be TRBD2 (6 bases). The CDR3 is 15 residues long. CDR1 and CDR2 (germline): KGHSH, LQKENI. The CDR3 coding sequence is TGTGCCAGCTCACCCCCGAGGACGAGCCACCGGGAGCCGTTTTTT. The encoded protein is CASSPPRTSHREPFF. Based on the CDR3 plus reference TRBV18 and TRBJ2-2, the full variable domain is NAGVMQNPRHLVRRRGQEARLRCSPMKGHSHVYWYRQLPEEGLKFMVYLQKENIIDESGMPKERFSAEFPKEGPSILRIQQVVRGDSAAYFCASSPPRTSHREPFFGEGSRLTVL.